This entry features one TCR beta chain sequence. The antigen remains unidentified. The sample belongs to a study of shared clonotypes between healthy human individuals. 150 to 250 ng DNA, 30,000 to 35,000 T cell genomes, went into each sorted-subset replicate PCR. Assay: immunoSEQ multiplex PCR; the TCRdb copy retains only in-frame clones and omits some. The sample includes 2 million to 2.5 million clones, over 90% of them seen just once. This CDR3 is 17 amino acids long. The V segment lost 6 bases and the J segment 0 bases; nucleotides outside the gene matches: 6. CDR1 and CDR2 from the germline V gene are SNHLY and FYNNEI. Study results and caveats: Non-shared clonotypes displayed generation probabilities falling below those of clonotypes present in all four donors.

The specimen was naive CD4+ T cells from PBMCs. Subset indicated: CD45RA+ positively selected. The chain links TRBV2 to TRBJ2-2; TRBD2 matches at 11 bases. This sequence originates from a man younger than 35 in good health. Some clones in this sample may be carry-over from other donors' samples. CDR3 amino acids: CASRGLAGGANTGELFF. CDR3 DNA sequence: TGTGCCAGCAGAGGTCTAGCGGGAGGAGCGAACACCGGGGAGCTGTTTTTT.